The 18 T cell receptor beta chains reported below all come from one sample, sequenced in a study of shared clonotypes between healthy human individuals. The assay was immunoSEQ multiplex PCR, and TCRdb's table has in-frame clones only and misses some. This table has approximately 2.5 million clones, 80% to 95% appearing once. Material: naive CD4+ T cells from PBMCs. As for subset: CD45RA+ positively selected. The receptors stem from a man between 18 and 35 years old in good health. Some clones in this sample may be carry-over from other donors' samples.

The CDR3 protein is CASSVGGSYSNTEAFF. The CDR3 nucleotides read TGTGCCAGCAGTGTGGGTGGGTCTTATTCGAACACTGAAGCTTTCTTT. The chain links TRBV6-1 to TRBJ1-1; the D is unclear. CDR3 size: 16 residues. The germline V and J ends were trimmed by 4 bases and 1 base, with 16 bases remaining between them. Germline V lookup: CDR1 MNHNS, CDR2 SASEGT.

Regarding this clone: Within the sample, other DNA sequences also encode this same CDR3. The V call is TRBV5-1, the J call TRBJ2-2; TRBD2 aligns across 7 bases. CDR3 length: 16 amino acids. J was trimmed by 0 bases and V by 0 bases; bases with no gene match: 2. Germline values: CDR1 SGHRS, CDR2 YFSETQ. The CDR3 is CASSLVAGANTGELFF. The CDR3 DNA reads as TGCGCCAGCAGCTTGGTTGCGGGAGCGAACACCGGGGAGCTGTTTTTT.

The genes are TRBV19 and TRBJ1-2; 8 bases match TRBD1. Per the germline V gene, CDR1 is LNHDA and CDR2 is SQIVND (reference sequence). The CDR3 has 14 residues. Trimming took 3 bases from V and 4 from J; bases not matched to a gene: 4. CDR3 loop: CASSIRQGLYGYTF. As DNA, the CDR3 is TGTGCCAGTAGTATCCGACAGGGGCTCTATGGCTACACCTTC.

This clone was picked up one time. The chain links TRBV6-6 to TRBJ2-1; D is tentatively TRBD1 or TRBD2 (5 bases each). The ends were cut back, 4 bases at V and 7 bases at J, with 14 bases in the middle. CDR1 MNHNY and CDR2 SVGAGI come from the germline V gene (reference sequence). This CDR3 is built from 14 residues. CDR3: CASSSGTDFNEQFF. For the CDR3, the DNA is TGTGCCAGCAGTTCCGGGACCGACTTTAATGAGCAGTTCTTC.

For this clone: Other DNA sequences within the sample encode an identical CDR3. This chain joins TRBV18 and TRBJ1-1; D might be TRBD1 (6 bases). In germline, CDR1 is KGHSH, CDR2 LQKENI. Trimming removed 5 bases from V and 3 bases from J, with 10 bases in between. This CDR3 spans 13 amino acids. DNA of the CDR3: TGTGCCAGCTCAGGAGGGGGGGACACTGAAGCTTTCTTT. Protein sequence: CASSGGGDTEAFF.

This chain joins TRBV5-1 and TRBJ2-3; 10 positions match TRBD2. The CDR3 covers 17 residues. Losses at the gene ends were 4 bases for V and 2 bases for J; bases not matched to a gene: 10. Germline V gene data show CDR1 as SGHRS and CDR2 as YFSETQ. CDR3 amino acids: CASSVRLAGEFTDTQYF. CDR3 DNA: TGCGCCAGCAGCGTCCGACTAGCGGGCGAATTCACAGATACGCAGTATTTT.

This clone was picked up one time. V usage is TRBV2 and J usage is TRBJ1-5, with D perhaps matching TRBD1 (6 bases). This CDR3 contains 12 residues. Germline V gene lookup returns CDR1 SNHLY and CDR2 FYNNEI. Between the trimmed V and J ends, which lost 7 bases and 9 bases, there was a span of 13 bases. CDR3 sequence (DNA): TGTGCCAGCACCGAGGGGGAAGGGCCCCAGCATTTT. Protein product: CASTEGEGPQHF.

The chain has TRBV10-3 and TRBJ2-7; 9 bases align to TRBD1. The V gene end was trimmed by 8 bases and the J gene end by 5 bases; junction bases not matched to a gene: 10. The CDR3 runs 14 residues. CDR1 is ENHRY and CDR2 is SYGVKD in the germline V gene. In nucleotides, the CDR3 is TGTGCCATCGGACCGGGACAGGGTACAAACGAGCAGTACTTC. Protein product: CAIGPGQGTNEQYF.

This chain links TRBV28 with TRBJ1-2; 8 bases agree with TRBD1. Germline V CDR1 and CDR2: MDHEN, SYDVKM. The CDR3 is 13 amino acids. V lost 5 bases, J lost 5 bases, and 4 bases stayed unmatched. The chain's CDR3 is CASSRGQVYGYTF. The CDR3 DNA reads TGTGCCAGCAGTCGGGGACAGGTATATGGCTACACCTTC.

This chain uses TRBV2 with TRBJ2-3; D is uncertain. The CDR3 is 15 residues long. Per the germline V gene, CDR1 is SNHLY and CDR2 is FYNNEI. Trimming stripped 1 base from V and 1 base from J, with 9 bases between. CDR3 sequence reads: CASSEEHARTDTQYF. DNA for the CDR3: TGTGCCAGCAGTGAAGAGCATGCACGCACAGATACGCAGTATTTT. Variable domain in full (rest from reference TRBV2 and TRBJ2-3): EPEVTQTPSHQVTQMGQEVILRCVPISNHLYFYWYRQILGQKVEFLVSFYNNEISEKSEIFDDQFSVERPDGSNFTLKIRSTKLEDSAMYFCASSEEHARTDTQYFGPGTRLTVL.

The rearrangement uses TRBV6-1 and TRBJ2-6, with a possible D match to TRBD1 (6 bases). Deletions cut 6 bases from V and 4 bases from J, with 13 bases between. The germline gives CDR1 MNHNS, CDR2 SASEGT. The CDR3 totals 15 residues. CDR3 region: CASRLQGPGANVLTF. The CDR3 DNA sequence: TGTGCCAGCAGATTACAGGGTCCCGGGGCCAACGTCCTGACTTTC.

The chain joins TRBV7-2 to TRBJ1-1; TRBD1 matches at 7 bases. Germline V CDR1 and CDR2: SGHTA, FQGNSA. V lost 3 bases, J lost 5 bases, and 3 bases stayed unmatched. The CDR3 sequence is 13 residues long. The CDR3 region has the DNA TGTGCCAGCAGCTTTACAGGGGTAACTGAAGCTTTCTTT. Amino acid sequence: CASSFTGVTEAFF.

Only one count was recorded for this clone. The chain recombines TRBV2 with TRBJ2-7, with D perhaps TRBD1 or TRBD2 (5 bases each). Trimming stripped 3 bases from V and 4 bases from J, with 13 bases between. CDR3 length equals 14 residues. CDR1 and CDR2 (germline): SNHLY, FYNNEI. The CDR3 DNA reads TGTGCCAGCAGTGAGGGGGTAGGAGGTTACGAGCAGTACTTC. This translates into CASSEGVGGYEQYF. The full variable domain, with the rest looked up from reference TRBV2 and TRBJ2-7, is EPEVTQTPSHQVTQMGQEVILRCVPISNHLYFYWYRQILGQKVEFLVSFYNNEISEKSEIFDDQFSVERPDGSNFTLKIRSTKLEDSAMYFCASSEGVGGYEQYFGPGTRLTVT.

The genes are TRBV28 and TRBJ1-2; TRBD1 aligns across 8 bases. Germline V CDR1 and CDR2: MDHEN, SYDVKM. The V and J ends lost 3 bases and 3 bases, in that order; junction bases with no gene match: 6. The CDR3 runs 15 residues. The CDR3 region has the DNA TGTGCCAGCAGTTTCATAAACAGGGGGGACTATGGCTACACCTTC. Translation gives CASSFINRGDYGYTF.

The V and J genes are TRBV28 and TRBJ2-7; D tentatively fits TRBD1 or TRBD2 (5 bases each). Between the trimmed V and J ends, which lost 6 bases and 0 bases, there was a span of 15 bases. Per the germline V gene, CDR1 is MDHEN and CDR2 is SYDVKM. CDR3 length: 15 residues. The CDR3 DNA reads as TGTGCCAGCAGCTACTCGGGACGTGCCTCCTACGAGCAGTACTTC. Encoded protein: CASSYSGRASYEQYF.

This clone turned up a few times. The CDR3: CASSLAALRSNQPQHF. As DNA, the CDR3 is TGTGCCAGCAGCTTAGCGGCCCTACGTTCCAATCAGCCCCAGCATTTT. The chain is built from TRBV7-7 and TRBJ1-5; unclear D gene. Germline V gives CDR1 SSHAT, CDR2 FNYEAQ (reference sequence). The germline V and J ends were trimmed by 0 bases and 3 bases, with 12 bases remaining between them. The CDR3 runs to 16 residues.

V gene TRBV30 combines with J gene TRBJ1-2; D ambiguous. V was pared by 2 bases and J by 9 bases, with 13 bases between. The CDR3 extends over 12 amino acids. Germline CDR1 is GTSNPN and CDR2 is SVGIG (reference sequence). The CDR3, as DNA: TGTGCCTGGAGTCCCTCCCCCACAAGCTACACCTTC. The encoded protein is CAWSPSPTSYTF.

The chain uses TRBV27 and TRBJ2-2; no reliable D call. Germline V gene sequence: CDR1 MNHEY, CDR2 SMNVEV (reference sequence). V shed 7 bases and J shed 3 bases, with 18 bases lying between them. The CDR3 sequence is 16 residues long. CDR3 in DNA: TGTGCCAGCACCCCCCCCCGGCGACCGCACACCGGGGAGCTGTTTTTT. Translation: CASTPPRRPHTGELFF.